The clone carrying this T cell receptor beta chain has more than one count but fewer than ten. This record belongs to a study of T-cell reconstitution after alpha-beta-depleted transplantation in children. Unique molecular identifiers tagged the TCRbeta library. TCRdb ran MiXCR on the PCR reads and lists one entry per CDR3 protein. The top ten clones hold approximately 9.9% of a sample with about 310,000 distinct CDR3 sequences, 23% of them seen once. The sequenced sample was PBMCs, mostly from graft donor cells, obtained 180 days after TCRalphabeta/CD19-depleted stem cell transplant. The receptor was derived from a male patient younger than 18 who had a stem cell transplant for acute lymphoblastic leukemia, so the T cells may come from the graft donor.

The CDR3 region has the DNA TGCGCCAGCAGCCCTACAGGGGCAGCAGATACGCAGTATTTT. Protein product: CASSPTGAADTQYF. The V and J genes are TRBV5-1 and TRBJ2-3; 7 bases are a match to TRBD1. Looked up from germline, CDR1 is SGHRS and CDR2 is YFSETQ. V lost 4 bases and J lost 4; bases outside the gene matches: 6. The CDR3 contains 14 residues.